A selection of T cell receptor beta chains follows, all from one sample in a study of beta chain features in type 1 diabetes. Clones were sequenced by immunoSEQ multiplex PCR, and TCRdb holds only the in-frame ones, with some missing. Of about 240,000 clones listed, 11% to 15% are singletons. Sequencing was performed on naive CD4+ T cells from blood. The receptors come from a man aged 25 to 40 with type 1 diabetes. Both conserved end residues are part of each CDR3. The order of the fields is J gene, V gene, CDR3 length, clone size, D gene, CDR3 DNA, CDR3 protein. D genes are given only for firm matches. Some rows mark clone size as missing; the rest say once, few, many or name a class of expanded clone.

TRBJ1-1 | TRBV4-1 | 14 | NA | NA | TGCGCCAGCAGCCAAGAAGGCGGGAACACTGAAGCTTTCTTT | CASSQEGGNTEAFF
TRBJ1-2 | TRBV6-5 | 14 | few | TRBD1 | TGTGCCAGCAGTTACGGGACAGACCACTATGGCTACACCTTC | CASSYGTDHYGYTF
TRBJ2-1 | TRBV5-1 | 13 | few | TRBD2 | TGCGCCAGCAGCTGGGGGACTACCTCTGAGCAGTTCTTC | CASSWGTTSEQFF
TRBJ2-5 | TRBV30 | 13 | NA | TRBD1 | TGTGCCTGGATGCCAGGGGGCGGAGAGACCCAGTACTTC | CAWMPGGGETQYF
TRBJ1-5 | TRBV29-1 | 13 | few | TRBD1 | TGCAGCGTCCAGGACAGGGTCAATCAGCCCCAGCATTTT | CSVQDRVNQPQHF
TRBJ1-1 | TRBV11-2 | 12 | few | NA | TGTGCCAGCAGCTTAGAGGGCCACCGGTCGACCTTT | CASSLEGHRSTF
TRBJ1-5 | TRBV19 | 12 | NA | NA | TGTGCCAGTAGTTCCGGCTCGGGGTCCCAGCATTTT | CASSSGSGSQHF
TRBJ1-1 | TRBV30 | 11 | NA | TRBD1 | TGTGCCCACGGACAGGGGTCAGAAGCTTTCTTT | CAHGQGSEAFF
TRBJ2-3 | TRBV5-1 | 15 | few | TRBD2 | TGCGCCACCTCTAGCGGGGGGTTGGGCACAGATACGCAGTATTTT | CATSSGGLGTDTQYF
TRBJ1-1 | TRBV30 | 14 | NA | NA | TGTGCCTGGTCAGGATCCGCTGCAGGGCTGCAAGCTTTCTTT | CAWSGSAAGLQAFF
TRBJ2-3 | TRBV25-1 | 15 | NA | NA | TGTGCCAGCAGTGTTACTACCCCCACTACAGATACGCAGTATTTT | CASSVTTPTTDTQYF
TRBJ2-7 | TRBV18 | 14 | NA | NA | TGTGCCAGCTCACAGGGGGTGGGCTCCTACGAGCAGTACTTC | CASSQGVGSYEQYF
TRBJ1-1 | TRBV4-1 | 15 | NA | NA | TGCGCCAGCAGCCAAGATCCCGGCAGGGCCTATGAAGCTTTCTTT | CASSQDPGRAYEAFF
TRBJ1-1 | TRBV28 | 15 | NA | NA | TGTGCCAGCAGTCAGGCCCAGGCGGGGGCATCTGAAGCTTTCTTT | CASSQAQAGASEAFF
TRBJ2-5 | TRBV10-3 | 16 | few | NA | TGTGCCATCAGTCGGGGACTGGAGCGCCTGCAAGAGACCCAGTACTTC | CAISRGLERLQETQYF
TRBJ2-1 | TRBV7-9 | 18 | few | NA | TGTGCCAGCAGCCTTACGCCTCAGGGGCCCCTCTCCTACAATGAGCAGTTCTTC | CASSLTPQGPLSYNEQFF
TRBJ2-3 | TRBV7-2 | 15 | few | NA | TGTGCCAGCAGCTTAGGATTGACAGGAGGAGATACGCAGTATTTT | CASSLGLTGGDTQYF
TRBJ2-1 | TRBV10-3 | 14 | few | TRBD2 | TGTGCCAGCGCCTCGGGGGGAGTCTACAATGAGCAGTTCTTC | CASASGGVYNEQFF
TRBJ2-1 | TRBV4-2 | 17 | NA | TRBD2 | TGTGCCAGCAGCCAGGGCCTGACTAGCGGGGGCTACAATGAGCAGTTCTTC | CASSQGLTSGGYNEQFF
TRBJ2-5 | TRBV29-1 | 12 | few | NA | TGCAGCGCCAGTGACAACTTAGAGACCCAGTACTTC | CSASDNLETQYF
TRBJ2-7 | TRBV7-2 | 16 | few | TRBD2 | TGTGCCAGCAGCTTAAGGCTAGCGGGAGTAGACTACGAGCAGTACTTC | CASSLRLAGVDYEQYF
TRBJ2-7 | TRBV27 | 12 | NA | TRBD1 | TGTGCCAGCCGGACAGGGAGAAGCGAGCAGTACTTC | CASRTGRSEQYF
TRBJ2-7 | TRBV7-2 | 14 | NA | NA | TGTGCCAGCAGCCCCCCGGGCCCGAGCGGCGAGCAGTACTTC | CASSPPGPSGEQYF
TRBJ1-5 | TRBV29-1 | 12 | few | NA | TGCAGCGTTGGACAGGGCAATCAGCCCCAGCATTTT | CSVGQGNQPQHF
TRBJ2-7 | TRBV5-4 | 14 | NA | NA | TGTGCCAGCAGCTCAGGCGGGACAGCCTACGAGCAGTACTTC | CASSSGGTAYEQYF
TRBJ2-3 | TRBV6-5 | 15 | NA | TRBD2 | TGTGCCAGCAGTCGAAGCGGGGGGGCCCCAGATACGCAGTATTTT | CASSRSGGAPDTQYF
TRBJ2-1 | TRBV19 | 14 | NA | TRBD1 | TGTGCCAGTAGTGGACAGGGTTCCTACAATGAGCAGTTCTTC | CASSGQGSYNEQFF
TRBJ2-5 | TRBV11-2 | 18 | NA | TRBD2 | TGTGCCAGCAGCTCAGGACTAGCGGGGGGTAATATCAGAGAGACCCAGTACTTC | CASSSGLAGGNIRETQYF
TRBJ1-1 | TRBV18 | 12 | NA | TRBD1 | TGTGCCAGCTCGTCCGACAGGGAGGTAGCTTTCTTT | CASSSDREVAFF
TRBJ2-7 | TRBV5-1 | 16 | few | TRBD2 | TGCGCCAGCAGCTTGGCCCTAGCGGGCAGCTCCTACGAGCAGTACTTC | CASSLALAGSSYEQYF
TRBJ2-7 | TRBV30 | 14 | NA | NA | TGTGCCTGGAGTGGAGGGGGGGTCCTATGGGAGCAGTACTTC | CAWSGGGVLWEQYF
TRBJ1-1 | TRBV25-1 | 15 | few | TRBD1 | TGTGCCAGCAGTGCGGAGGACAGGCGGAACACTGAAGCTTTCTTT | CASSAEDRRNTEAFF
TRBJ2-7 | TRBV5-1 | 14 | few | NA | TGCGCCAGCAGCTTGGATGGCAGAAGCTACGAGCAGTACTTC | CASSLDGRSYEQYF
TRBJ2-7 | TRBV2 | 14 | NA | NA | TGTGCCAGCAGACAGCCAGGGGCAGGCTACGAGCAGTACTTC | CASRQPGAGYEQYF
TRBJ2-6 | TRBV19 | 14 | few | NA | TGTGCCAGTAGTACAGGGGTAGAGGCCAACGTCCTGACTTTC | CASSTGVEANVLTF
TRBJ1-1 | TRBV15 | 13 | NA | TRBD1 | TGTGCCACCAGCCAGATTGGACAGGGTGAAGCTTTCTTT | CATSQIGQGEAFF